The 32 T cell receptor beta chains given below trace back to one sample, sequenced in a study of blood T cell repertoires in COVID-19. Using immunoSEQ multiplex PCR, the repertoire was profiled, and TCRdb retains in-frame clones only, with some absent. This sample yields about 120,000 clones, of which about 90% are seen a single time; roughly 0.94% belongs to the top ten. Sequenced: peripheral blood. Source of these receptors: a woman aged 45-65 years with active or convalescent COVID-19.

The CDR3 nucleotides are TGTGCCAGCAGCCAAAACATTCAAGAGACCCAGTACTTC. It codes for CASSQNIQETQYF. V is TRBV12-3 or TRBV12-4 and J is TRBJ2-5; the D is unclear. Trimming removed 6 bases from V and 2 bases from J, with 10 bases in between. The CDR3 consists of 13 residues.

The chain combines TRBV5-4 with TRBJ2-1; maybe TRBD2 (5 bases). This CDR3 spans 18 amino acids. Germline loops: CDR1 SGHNT, CDR2 YYREEE (reference sequence). V lost 0 bases and J 8 bases, leaving 24 bases between the germline ends. The chain's CDR3 is CASSLAPWRTPTEDEQFF. The CDR3 DNA sequence: TGTGCCAGCAGCTTGGCTCCGTGGAGGACCCCGACGGAGGATGAGCAGTTCTTC.

V is TRBV19 and J is TRBJ1-1, with no clear D. The CDR3 runs 14 residues. Looked up from germline, CDR1 is LNHDA and CDR2 is SQIVND (reference sequence). With 5 bases removed from V and 3 bases from J, the gap between germline ends came to 13 bases. CDR3 amino acids: CASSSNQVHTEAFF. The CDR3 DNA reads TGTGCCAGTAGTTCAAATCAGGTCCACACTGAAGCTTTCTTT.

This rearrangement joins TRBV7-9 to TRBJ1-2; D remains unclear. Germline loops: CDR1 SEHNR, CDR2 FQNEAQ (reference sequence). The CDR3 extends over 14 amino acids. V lost 2 bases and J lost 0, with 7 bases in between. For the CDR3, the DNA is TGTGCCAGCAGCTTACGCCAGTCTAACTATGGCTACACCTTC. Amino acid sequence: CASSLRQSNYGYTF.

The chain combines TRBV6-5 with TRBJ1-5; D possibly corresponds to TRBD1 (5 bases). CDR1 is MNHEY, CDR2 SVGAGI, per germline. V was trimmed by 0 bases and J by 7 bases, leaving 13 bases between them. The CDR3 length is 15 residues. The CDR3, as DNA: TGTGCCAGCAGTTACTCGAGCAGGGTGGGGCAGCCCCAGCATTTT. This codes for CASSYSSRVGQPQHF.

CDR3 protein: CATSDRGLAEVSSYNEQFF. Here the CDR3 DNA reads TGTGCCACCAGTGACCGGGGACTAGCGGAGGTTAGCTCCTACAATGAGCAGTTCTTC. The chain links TRBV24-1 to TRBJ2-1, with 11 positions matching TRBD2. The V and J ends lost 4 bases and 0 bases, in that order; junction bases with no gene match: 10. The germline gives CDR1 KGHDR, CDR2 SFDVKD. The CDR3 loop spans 19 amino acids.

This chain uses TRBV10-2 with TRBJ1-3; the D is unclear. Germline V gene data show CDR1 as WSHSY and CDR2 as SAAADI. The CDR3 extends over 15 amino acids. V was pared by 1 base and J by 2 bases, with 9 bases between. CDR3 bases: TGCGCCAGCAGTGAGTTTGCGTCGACTGGAAACACCATATATTTT. It encodes CASSEFASTGNTIYF.

The CDR3 coding sequence is TGTGCCAGCAGCCAACGTGCGACTTCTAATGAAAAACTGTTTTTT. Protein: CASSQRATSNEKLFF. This chain links TRBV7-2 with TRBJ1-4, with D uncertain. This CDR3 has 15 residues. The V and J ends lost 5 bases and 3 bases respectively, with 13 bases between them. Germline V lookup: CDR1 SGHTA, CDR2 FQGNSA.

This chain uses TRBV3-1 (or the pseudogene TRBV3-2) with TRBJ1-1; D possibly corresponds to TRBD1 (5 bases). The CDR3 is made up of 13 amino acids. V was pared by 5 bases and J by 12 bases, with 19 bases between. CDR1 and CDR2 (germline): LGHDT, YNNKEL (reference sequence). The CDR3 loop reads CASSDNGGTGTFF. CDR3 sequence (DNA): TGTGCCAGCAGCGACAACGGGGGAACTGGGACTTTCTTT.

This chain connects TRBV28 to TRBJ2-1; tentative D call: TRBD2 (6 bases). Germline V gene lookup returns CDR1 MDHEN and CDR2 SYDVKM. Trimming pared 5 bases from V and 0 bases from J, leaving 11 bases between. The CDR3 length is 15 residues. CDR3 coding DNA: TGTGCCAGCAGTCGACTAGGATACTCCTACAATGAGCAGTTCTTC. Translation gives CASSRLGYSYNEQFF.

CDR3 coding DNA: TGTGCCACCAGTGAGGGGGCTCTTAAACAGGACCATGAGCAGTTCTTC. This codes for CATSEGALKQDHEQFF. This rearrangement joins TRBV24-1 to TRBJ2-1; tentative D call: TRBD1 (6 bases). V lost 4 bases to trimming and J lost 8 bases, with 20 bases between them. The CDR3 consists of 16 residues. CDR1 and CDR2 from the germline V gene are KGHDR and SFDVKD.

The CDR3 here is CASRFRDLNTEAFF. The CDR3 coding sequence is TGTGCCAGCCGCTTCCGGGACTTGAACACTGAAGCTTTCTTT. The chain is built from TRBV10-3 and TRBJ1-1; TRBD1 might be the D (5 bases). Between the trimmed V and J ends, which lost 10 bases and 0 bases, there was a span of 15 bases. Germline V gene lookup returns CDR1 ENHRY and CDR2 SYGVKD. The CDR3 extends over 14 amino acids.

This sequence joins TRBV9 and TRBJ2-7; D is unclear. V shed 4 bases and J shed 4 bases, with 18 bases lying between them. This CDR3 comprises 15 residues. CDR1 is SGDLS and CDR2 is YYNGEE in the germline V gene. CDR3 coding DNA: TGTGCCAGCAGCCCCCAGGAAGCCCCCCTTTACGAGCAGTACTTC. It encodes CASSPQEAPLYEQYF.

This clone was recorded a few times. Here the CDR3 reads CASSYLRQLGELFF. Here the CDR3 DNA reads TGTGCCAGCAGTTACTTGCGGCAGTTAGGGGAGCTGTTTTTT. This chain joins TRBV6-2 or TRBV6-3 and TRBJ2-2; D is unclear. Trimming removed 1 base at V and 8 bases at J, with 11 bases between. CDR1 and CDR2 from the germline V gene are MNHEY and SVGEGT. The CDR3 sequence is 14 residues long.

This clone was seen a handful of times. The gene calls are TRBV11-1 and TRBJ2-1; D gene uncertain. CDR3 length: 14 residues. In germline, CDR1 is SGHAT, CDR2 FQDESV (reference sequence). With 5 bases removed from V and 9 bases from J, the gap between germline ends came to 17 bases. This CDR3 is CASSPPGSPGEQFF. The CDR3 coding sequence is TGTGCCAGCAGCCCACCGGGTAGCCCGGGTGAGCAGTTCTTC.

This rearrangement joins TRBV4-3 to TRBJ1-2; D gene unclear. The CDR3 is 13 residues long. Germline V CDR1 and CDR2: LGHNA, YSLEER. Trimming left V 0 bases short and J 7 bases short, with 9 bases between. CDR3 bases: TGCGCCAGCAGCCAAGATTGGAGGAGTGGCTACACCTTC. The encoded protein is CASSQDWRSGYTF.

This clone was counted between two and nine times. One junction end does not reproduce the germline sequence, and a read error may be involved. This chain connects TRBV6-2 or TRBV6-3 to TRBJ1-3, with D unresolved. Germline loops: CDR1 MNHEY, CDR2 SVGEGT. The CDR3 extends over 14 amino acids. Written as DNA, the CDR3 is TGTGCCAGCAGTCTGACACCCGCTGGGAACACCATATATTTT. Protein: CASSLTPAGNTIYF.

This chain joins TRBV14 and TRBJ2-1; 7 positions agree with TRBD2. Trimming at V came to 4 bases and at J to 10 bases, leaving 4 bases not matched to a gene. The germline CDR1 and CDR2 sequences are SGHDN and FVKESK. CDR3 size: 12 residues. This chain's CDR3 is CASSPPGLEQFF. For the CDR3, the DNA is TGTGCCAGCAGCCCACCGGGACTAGAGCAGTTCTTC. Full variable domain (rest looked up from reference TRBV14 and TRBJ2-1): EAGVTQFPSHSVIEKGQTVTLRCDPISGHDNLYWYRRVMGKEIKFLLHFVKESKQDESGMPNNRFLAERTGGTYSTLKVQPAELEDSGVYFCASSPPGLEQFFGPGTRLTVL.

V usage is TRBV12-3 or TRBV12-4 and J usage is TRBJ2-2; 7 positions agree with TRBD1. Unmatched junction bases numbered 6, after V lost 7 bases and J lost 7 bases. The CDR3 has 13 residues. The CDR3 nucleotides read TGTGCCAGCAATCCACAGGGGATCGGGGAGCTGTTTTTT. This codes for CASNPQGIGELFF.

The chain is built from TRBV7-9 and TRBJ2-3; no clear D. The length of the CDR3 is 16 residues. Per germline, CDR1 SEHNR and CDR2 FQNEAQ (reference sequence). V was trimmed by 1 base and J by 1 base, leaving 12 bases between them. The CDR3 DNA follows: TGTGCCAGCAGCTTAGAGGTGGGCACCGGCACAGATACGCAGTATTTT. This sequence encodes CASSLEVGTGTDTQYF.

The chain uses TRBV4-1 and TRBJ2-7, with 11 bases lining up with TRBD2. CDR1 and CDR2 from the germline V gene are MGHRA and YSYEKL. The CDR3 runs 15 residues. The V and J ends lost 3 bases and 0 bases, in that order; junction bases with no gene match: 1. CDR3 in amino acids: CASSQGLAVSYEQYF. The CDR3 nucleotides are TGCGCCAGCAGCCAGGGACTAGCGGTCTCCTACGAGCAGTACTTC.

The chain joins TRBV28 to TRBJ2-6; the match to TRBD2 covers 16 bases. Trimming at V came to 6 bases and at J to 3 bases, leaving 11 bases not matched to a gene. Germline loops: CDR1 MDHEN, CDR2 SYDVKM. This CDR3 has 20 amino acids. The CDR3 region is CASSPGLAGGPRSGANVLTF. The CDR3 bases are TGTGCCAGCAGCCCGGGACTAGCGGGAGGGCCAAGGAGTGGGGCCAACGTCCTGACTTTC.

The chain links TRBV7-9 to TRBJ2-1, with 8 bases that match TRBD1. The length of the CDR3 is 14 residues. Losses at the gene ends were 3 bases for V and 5 bases for J; bases not matched to a gene: 3. The V gene's germline CDR1 is SEHNR and CDR2 FQNEAQ (reference sequence). The CDR3 region is CASSLRTGNNEQFF. The DNA for the CDR3 is TGTGCCAGCAGCTTGCGGACAGGGAACAATGAGCAGTTCTTC.

The chain recombines TRBV2 with TRBJ2-5, with unresolved D. Trimming took 4 bases from V and 2 from J, leaving 8 bases between them. Germline V gene sequence: CDR1 SNHLY, CDR2 FYNNEI. The CDR3 contains 13 residues. The CDR3 nucleotides are TGTGCCAGCAGTGGGAACAGTCAAGAGACCCAGTACTTC. Its translation: CASSGNSQETQYF.

This chain links TRBV28 with TRBJ2-1; TRBD2 aligns across 9 bases. V lost 5 bases and J lost 4; bases outside the gene matches: 9. The CDR3 contains 16 residues. Germline CDR1 is MDHEN and CDR2 is SYDVKM. The CDR3 DNA is TGTGCCAGCAGTCCGGGGGGACTAGCCCTATACAATGAGCAGTTCTTC. Translated, it gives CASSPGGLALYNEQFF.

This clone was detected only a few times. The rearrangement joins TRBV5-1 to TRBJ2-7; possible D gene TRBD2, 5 bases. CDR3 length: 13 residues. V lost 3 bases, J lost 2 bases, and 9 bases lay in between. CDR1 is SGHRS, CDR2 YFSETQ, per germline. CDR3 nucleotide sequence: TGCGCCAGCAGCTCAGACGGGGCCTACGAGCAGTACTTC. Protein: CASSSDGAYEQYF.

The chain has TRBV11-2 and TRBJ2-7; 7 nucleotides line up with TRBD2. The CDR3 is 14 amino acids. V was pared by 4 bases and J by 3 bases, with 6 bases of the junction left unmatched. Germline CDR1 reads SGHAT; CDR2 reads FQNNGV. The CDR3 loop is CASSSIAGVYEQYF. The CDR3 DNA is TGTGCCAGCAGCTCCATTGCGGGAGTCTACGAGCAGTACTTC.

The gene calls are TRBV5-1 and TRBJ2-2; a possible D gene is TRBD2 (5 bases). CDR1 is SGHRS and CDR2 is YFSETQ in the germline V gene. V lost 0 bases and J lost 4, with 7 bases in between. This CDR3 has 14 amino acids. The CDR3 sequence: CASSLEGATGELFF. For the CDR3, the DNA is TGCGCCAGCAGCTTGGAGGGAGCCACCGGGGAGCTGTTTTTT.

The gene calls are TRBV6-5 and TRBJ2-5; 8 nucleotides agree with TRBD1. V was pared by 7 bases and J by 5 bases, with 6 bases of the junction left unmatched. The germline V gene has CDR1 MNHEY and CDR2 SVGAGI. The length of the CDR3 is 13 residues. This chain's CDR3 is CASTWTGLETQYF. CDR3 DNA: TGTGCCAGCACCTGGACAGGGCTGGAGACCCAGTACTTC.

The chain carries TRBV9 and TRBJ1-1; TRBD1 matches at 9 bases. J lost 7 bases, V lost 9 bases, and 10 bases had no gene match. CDR3 length: 13 residues. The V gene's germline CDR1 is SGDLS and CDR2 YYNGEE. The CDR3 sequence is CATTGTGFNEAFF. CDR3 nucleotide sequence: TGTGCCACCACGGGGACAGGGTTTAATGAAGCTTTCTTT.

V is TRBV28 and J is TRBJ1-1; D gene unclear. The germline V gene encodes CDR1 MDHEN and CDR2 SYDVKM. With 1 base removed from V and 4 bases from J, the gap between germline ends came to 4 bases. The CDR3 runs 12 residues. The CDR3, as DNA: TGTGCCAGCAGTTTATTATCCACTGAAGCTTTCTTT. Its protein product is CASSLLSTEAFF.

This clone was counted only a few times. The chain is built from TRBV27 and TRBJ2-1, with D maybe TRBD2 (5 bases). This CDR3 has 18 amino acids. CDR1 MNHEY and CDR2 SMNVEV come from the germline V gene (reference sequence). The V and J ends lost 1 base and 0 bases respectively, with 16 bases between them. CDR3 nucleotide sequence: TGTGCCAGCAGTTTATTGGCGGGCCGATCTAGCTCCTACAATGAGCAGTTCTTC. Protein sequence: CASSLLAGRSSSYNEQFF.